The next 9 T cell receptor beta chains were all read from a single sample in a study of blood T cell repertoires in COVID-19. Profiled with immunoSEQ multiplex PCR; TCRdb holds only in-frame clones, not every one. The data hold 250,000 to 350,000 clones, with 80% to 90% observed a single time. What was sequenced was peripheral blood. The receptors stem from a woman in her fifties or sixties who had recovered from COVID-19.

The chain is built from TRBV29-1 and TRBJ2-7; TRBD1 matches at 8 bases. The CDR3 sequence is 13 residues long. The trim removed 2 bases at V and 2 bases at J, leaving 2 bases unmatched. Germline CDR1 is SQVTM and CDR2 is ANQGSEA. This CDR3 reads CSVETGGTYEQYF. The CDR3 coding sequence is TGCAGCGTTGAAACAGGGGGGACCTACGAGCAGTACTTC.

The rearrangement joins TRBV6-6 to TRBJ1-2, with D possibly TRBD1 on 5 matching bases. Germline CDR1 MNHNY, CDR2 SVGAGI (reference sequence). Trimming shortened V by 0 bases and J by 5 bases, and 10 bases separated the two germline ends. The CDR3 is 14 amino acids. Written as DNA, the CDR3 is TGTGCCAGCAGTTACTCGACAGACACATATGGCTACACCTTC. Encoded protein: CASSYSTDTYGYTF.

V gene TRBV9 combines with J gene TRBJ2-1; 9 nucleotides align to TRBD2. CDR3 length: 16 residues. CDR1 and CDR2 from the germline V gene are SGDLS and YYNGEE. V dropped 0 bases and J dropped 6; count of bases not matched to a gene: 7. For the CDR3, the DNA is TGTGCCAGCAGCGTAGGTCTGCGGGAGGGATTCAATGAGCAGTTCTTC. Amino acid sequence: CASSVGLREGFNEQFF. The full variable domain, in which reference TRBV9 and TRBJ2-1 provide the parts outside the CDR3, is DSGVTQTPKHLITATGQRVTLRCSPRSGDLSVYWYQQSLDQGLQFLIQYYNGEERAKGNILERFSAQQFPDLHSELNLSSLELGDSALYFCASSVGLREGFNEQFFGPGTRLTVL.

The chain couples TRBV2 to TRBJ2-2; 8 bases fit TRBD1. The CDR3 length is 16 residues. J lost 7 bases, V lost 6 bases, and 13 bases had no gene match. Germline V CDR1 and CDR2: SNHLY, FYNNEI. Here the CDR3 reads CASRKNRGVMGGELFF. The CDR3 bases are TGTGCCAGCAGAAAAAACAGGGGGGTCATGGGCGGGGAGCTGTTTTTT.

The chain recombines TRBV15 with TRBJ1-1, with a weak D call TRBD1 (6 bases). This CDR3 is 13 amino acids long. The V end lost 3 bases, the J end lost 10 bases, and 15 bases lay between the germline ends. CDR1 is LNHNV and CDR2 is YYDKDF in the germline V gene (reference sequence). CDR3 sequence reads: CATSSYRERGAFF. The CDR3 bases are TGTGCCACCAGCAGTTACAGGGAAAGGGGAGCTTTCTTT.

CDR3 sequence reads: CAWNLMAARTGELFF. The CDR3 nucleotides are TGTGCCTGGAATCTGATGGCCGCGAGGACCGGGGAGCTGTTTTTT. The gene calls are TRBV30 and TRBJ2-2, with D unclear. V was cut by 4 bases and J by 5 bases, with 17 bases left in between. CDR3 size: 15 residues. Germline V gene sequence: CDR1 GTSNPN, CDR2 SVGIG (reference sequence).

V is TRBV5-1 and J is TRBJ1-2, with 8 bases identical to TRBD1. V lost 0 bases to trimming and J lost 8 bases; unmatched junction nucleotides: 6. The CDR3 contains 14 residues. Germline CDR1 reads SGHRS; CDR2 reads YFSETQ. In nucleotides, the CDR3 is TGCGCCAGCAGCTTGGGACAGGGGAACTTCGGCTACACCTTC. Protein: CASSLGQGNFGYTF. Together with reference TRBV5-1 and TRBJ1-2, the CDR3 gives the full variable domain: KAGVTQTPRYLIKTRGQQVTLSCSPISGHRSVSWYQQTPGQGLQFLFEYFSETQRNKGNFPGRFSGRQFSNSRSEMNVSTLELGDSALYLCASSLGQGNFGYTFGSGTRLTVV.

Here the CDR3 DNA reads TGTGCCAGCCCAAGGGACAGGGGGACGGATGGCTACACCTTC. This sequence encodes CASPRDRGTDGYTF. The rearrangement links TRBV28 to TRBJ1-2, with 11 bases fitting TRBD1. Germline-derived CDR1 and CDR2 are MDHEN and SYDVKM. V lost 8 bases, J lost 6 bases, and 8 bases stayed unmatched. This CDR3 has 14 amino acids.

This clone was recorded only once. The rearrangement joins TRBV7-2 to TRBJ2-2, with 13 bases aligning to TRBD2. The CDR3 loop spans 16 amino acids. The germline V gene encodes CDR1 SGHTA and CDR2 FQGNSA. The V segment lost 4 bases and the J segment 5 bases; nucleotides outside the gene matches: 4. This CDR3 reads CASSSLAGGGTGELFF. CDR3 DNA sequence: TGTGCCAGCAGCTCACTAGCGGGAGGGGGTACCGGGGAGCTGTTTTTT. The variable domain in full, with the rest retrieved from reference TRBV7-2 and TRBJ2-2, is GAGVSQSPSNKVTEKGKDVELRCDPISGHTALYWYRQSLGQGLEFLIYFQGNSAPDKSGLPSDRFSAERTGGSVSTLTIQRTQQEDSAVYLCASSSLAGGGTGELFFGEGSRLTVL.